Presented here are 18 T cell receptor beta chains from one specimen sequenced in a study of blood T cell repertoires in COVID-19. TCRdb's copy holds only in-frame clones and misses some; the assay was immunoSEQ multiplex PCR. The sample carries fewer than 60,000 clones, about four fifths recorded once. Sequences were obtained from peripheral blood. The receptors here all came from a human donor in a cohort sampled during active COVID-19.

The rearrangement links TRBV25-1 to TRBJ1-1; D uncertain. The ends were cut back, 3 bases at V and 5 bases at J, with 16 bases in the middle. Germline loops: CDR1 MGHDK, CDR2 SYGVNS. CDR3 length: 15 residues. CDR3 bases: TGTGCCAGCAGTGAGGGTTTGGCGCGAGGGACTGAAGCTTTCTTT. Translation: CASSEGLARGTEAFF.

The rearrangement links TRBV25-1 to TRBJ1-6, with TRBD1 matching over 10 bases. CDR1 MGHDK and CDR2 SYGVNS come from the germline V gene. The trim removed 3 bases at V and 8 bases at J, leaving 4 bases unmatched. The CDR3 is made up of 15 amino acids. CDR3 DNA: TGTGCCAGCAGTGACTTGGGGACAGGGGATTCACCCCTCCACTTT. Translation gives CASSDLGTGDSPLHF.

The chain employs TRBV3-1 (or the pseudogene TRBV3-2) and TRBJ2-3, with TRBD2 matching over 11 bases. Trimming cost V 5 bases and J 6 bases; bases outside gene matches: 4. The CDR3 contains 14 residues. Germline-derived CDR1 and CDR2 are LGHDT and YNNKEL (reference sequence). CDR3 DNA sequence: TGTGCCAGCAGCTTTAGCGGGGGGGCCGATACGCAGTATTTT. Translated: CASSFSGGADTQYF.

This clone is categorized as medium-sized. The V call is TRBV9, the J call TRBJ1-5; D unclear. The CDR3 has 15 residues. With 0 bases removed from V and 0 bases from J, the gap between germline ends came to 7 bases. The V gene's germline CDR1 is SGDLS and CDR2 YYNGEE. The CDR3 here is CASSVGPVSNQPQHF. CDR3 in DNA: TGTGCCAGCAGCGTAGGTCCAGTTAGCAATCAGCCCCAGCATTTT. Complete variable domain (other parts from reference TRBV9 and TRBJ1-5): DSGVTQTPKHLITATGQRVTLRCSPRSGDLSVYWYQQSLDQGLQFLIQYYNGEERAKGNILERFSAQQFPDLHSELNLSSLELGDSALYFCASSVGPVSNQPQHFGDGTRLSIL.

This clone ranks as medium-sized (0.01 to 0.1%). J is TRBJ1-5 and V is TRBV6-2 or TRBV6-3; tentative D call: TRBD1 (5 bases). Trimming left V 5 bases short and J 0 bases short, with 11 bases between. The germline V gene has CDR1 MNHEY and CDR2 SVGEGT. This CDR3 has 15 residues. Here the CDR3 DNA reads TGTGCCAGCAGTACGGGACTCCTTAGCAATCAGCCCCAGCATTTT. It is translated as CASSTGLLSNQPQHF.

J is TRBJ1-6 and V is TRBV28; D gene unclear. V was pared by 4 bases and J by 5 bases, with 9 bases between. Germline values: CDR1 MDHEN, CDR2 SYDVKM. The CDR3 is made up of 14 amino acids. CDR3 in DNA: TGTGCCAGCAGTTCGTGGCAGGATAATTCACCCCTCCACTTT. The encoded protein is CASSSWQDNSPLHF.

This clone came up once. The rearrangement joins TRBV19 to TRBJ1-2, with D maybe TRBD1 (6 bases). The CDR3 has 15 amino acids. Germline values: CDR1 LNHDA, CDR2 SQIVND (reference sequence). Between the trimmed V and J ends, which lost 5 bases and 0 bases, there was a span of 13 bases. The chain's CDR3 is CASSPEGDPNYGYTF. In DNA, the CDR3 is TGTGCCAGTAGTCCCGAGGGGGACCCTAACTATGGCTACACCTTC.

V gene TRBV6-1 combines with J gene TRBJ2-5, with 8 nucleotides matching TRBD1. The CDR3 is 12 residues long. V shed 5 bases, J shed 5 bases, and the junction held 1 base outside the gene matches. Per germline, CDR1 MNHNS and CDR2 SASEGT. For the CDR3, the DNA is TGTGCCAGCAGTACAGGGGGGGAGACCCAGTACTTC. Its protein product is CASSTGGETQYF.

The chain links TRBV28 to TRBJ2-5; 15 bases are a match to TRBD2. Germline-derived CDR1 and CDR2 are MDHEN and SYDVKM. The CDR3 length is 17 residues. The junction had 8 bases not matched to a gene; V was cut back by 4 bases and J by 5 bases. CDR3 DNA sequence: TGTGCCAGCAGTTCAAGGGGACTAGCGGGAGGTATGGAGACCCAGTACTTC. Its protein product is CASSSRGLAGGMETQYF.

The V gene is TRBV11-1, the J gene TRBJ1-4, with 8 bases aligning to TRBD1. J gave up 7 bases and V 6 bases, and 7 bases lay outside the gene matches. The CDR3 consists of 14 residues. Germline CDR1 SGHAT, CDR2 FQDESV (reference sequence). CDR3 sequence (DNA): TGTGCCAGCAGTCTCGGACAGGGTGGTGAAAAACTGTTTTTT. It is translated as CASSLGQGGEKLFF.

The V and J genes are TRBV16 and TRBJ2-3; 10 positions agree with TRBD1. Germline loops: CDR1 KGHSY, CDR2 FQNENV. V lost 4 bases, J lost 2 bases, and 6 bases stayed unmatched. The CDR3 consists of 16 residues. The CDR3 loop is CASSLGQGVNTDTQYF. The CDR3 nucleotides read TGTGCCAGCAGCCTCGGACAGGGGGTCAACACAGATACGCAGTATTTT.

In its sample, this clone was seen a few times. This sequence joins TRBV6-2 or TRBV6-3 and TRBJ2-1, with TRBD2 identical over 12 bases. Looked up from germline, CDR1 is MNHEY and CDR2 is SVGEGT. J lost 1 base, V lost 5 bases, and 9 bases had no gene match. The CDR3 totals 18 residues. CDR3: CASSRLAGGRGSYNEQFF. As DNA, the CDR3 is TGTGCCAGCAGTCGCCTAGCGGGGGGGCGTGGGTCCTACAATGAGCAGTTCTTC.

The chain uses TRBV5-1 and TRBJ2-3; 12 nucleotides align to TRBD1. Germline CDR1 reads SGHRS; CDR2 reads YFSETQ. V trimming: 4 bases; J trimming: 4 bases; junction bases outside the gene matches: 7. The CDR3 is 16 residues long. The CDR3 loop reads CASSPGTGGNADTQYF. CDR3 nucleotide sequence: TGCGCCAGCAGCCCCGGGACAGGGGGCAACGCAGATACGCAGTATTTT. Full variable domain (rest looked up from reference TRBV5-1 and TRBJ2-3): KAGVTQTPRYLIKTRGQQVTLSCSPISGHRSVSWYQQTPGQGLQFLFEYFSETQRNKGNFPGRFSGRQFSNSRSEMNVSTLELGDSALYLCASSPGTGGNADTQYFGPGTRLTVL.

The chain combines TRBV5-4 with TRBJ2-5; 9 nucleotides match TRBD2. The CDR3 consists of 16 residues. Germline CDR1 reads SGHNT; CDR2 reads YYREEE (reference sequence). Trimming at V came to 5 bases and at J to 3 bases, leaving 11 bases not matched to a gene. The CDR3 sequence is CASRRGGGGAEETQYF. In DNA form, the CDR3 reads TGTGCCAGCAGACGGGGTGGCGGGGGGGCGGAAGAGACCCAGTACTTC. The complete variable domain, with remaining parts taken from reference TRBV5-4 and TRBJ2-5, reads ETGVTQSPTHLIKTRGQQVTLRCSSQSGHNTVSWYQQALGQGPQFIFQYYREEENGRGNFPPRFSGLQFPNYSSELNVNALELDDSALYLCASRRGGGGAEETQYFGPGTRLLVL.

The V and J genes are TRBV29-1 and TRBJ2-1; a possible D gene is TRBD2 (6 bases). The CDR3 contains 14 residues. The ends were cut back, 6 bases at V and 8 bases at J, with 20 bases in the middle. Germline CDR1 SQVTM, CDR2 ANQGSEA. CDR3 DNA: TGCAGCGTCTCGGGACTGGGAAACATTGATGAGCAGTTCTTC. This encodes CSVSGLGNIDEQFF.

This chain links TRBV27 with TRBJ1-2, with a weak D call TRBD1 (5 bases). The V end was cut by 0 bases, the J end by 1 base, with 6 bases between. Germline assignment: CDR1 MNHEY and CDR2 SMNVEV (reference sequence). The CDR3 runs to 14 residues. CDR3: CASSLSDSNYGYTF. For the CDR3, the DNA is TGTGCCAGCAGTTTATCTGACAGTAACTATGGCTACACCTTC.

The genes are TRBV19 and TRBJ2-6, with 8 bases aligning to TRBD1. Trimming cost V 9 bases and J 0 bases; bases outside gene matches: 13. Per germline, CDR1 LNHDA and CDR2 SQIVND (reference sequence). CDR3 length equals 18 residues. CDR3 region: CASKGGQEAISGANVLTF. The CDR3 DNA sequence: TGTGCCAGCAAGGGGGGACAGGAAGCGATCTCTGGGGCCAACGTCCTGACTTTC.

The chain employs TRBV18 and TRBJ1-1; D unresolved. V lost 0 bases to trimming and J lost 6 bases, with 11 bases between them. CDR1 is KGHSH and CDR2 is LQKENI in the germline V gene. The CDR3 loop spans 14 amino acids. The CDR3 spells CASSPPVGQAEAFF. The CDR3 DNA reads TGTGCCAGCTCACCACCCGTGGGTCAGGCTGAAGCTTTCTTT.